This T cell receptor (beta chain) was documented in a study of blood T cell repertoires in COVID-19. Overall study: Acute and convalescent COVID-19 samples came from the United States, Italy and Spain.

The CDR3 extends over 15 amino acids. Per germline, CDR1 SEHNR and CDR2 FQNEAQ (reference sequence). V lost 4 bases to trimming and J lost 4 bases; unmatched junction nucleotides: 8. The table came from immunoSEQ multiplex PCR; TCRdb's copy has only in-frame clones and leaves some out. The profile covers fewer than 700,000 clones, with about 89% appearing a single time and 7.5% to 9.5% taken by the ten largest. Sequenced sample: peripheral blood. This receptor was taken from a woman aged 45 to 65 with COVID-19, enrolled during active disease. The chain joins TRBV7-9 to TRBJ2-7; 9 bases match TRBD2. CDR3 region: CASSSPAGGAYEQYF. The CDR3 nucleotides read TGTGCCAGCAGCTCCCCCGCGGGGGGGGCGTACGAGCAGTACTTC.